A selection of T cell receptor beta chains follows, all from one sample in a study of T cell responses to AZD1222 COVID-19 vaccine. Generated by immunoSEQ multiplex PCR, the TCRdb table keeps only in-frame clones and is missing some. The top ten clones hold roughly 5.4% of a sample with 100,000 to 150,000 clones, approximately 88% of them seen once. Sequencing used peripheral blood, obtained on day 0 of AZD1222 vaccination. All receptors come from an adult in good health. Both conserved end residues are part of each CDR3. The D gene is left open where the match is weak. The size entry is marked missing in some rows and otherwise reads once, few, many or a size class.

V,J,D,size,length,CDR3,DNA
TRBV28,TRBJ2-4,-,-,15,CASSLSPFLGNIQYF,TGTGCCAGCAGTTTATCTCCATTCTTAGGGAACATTCAGTACTTC
TRBV5-8,TRBJ2-6,-,-,14,CASSTGTGANVLTF,TGTGCCAGCAGCACCGGGACAGGGGCCAACGTCCTGACTTTC
TRBV12-5,TRBJ2-7,-,-,15,CASGLARGNDYEQYF,TGTGCTAGTGGTTTGGCCAGGGGAAATGACTACGAGCAGTACTTC
TRBV4-2,TRBJ2-2,TRBD2,medium-sized,16,CASSQDRGGLAGELFF,TGTGCCAGCAGCCAAGACCGGGGGGGGTTGGCCGGGGAGCTGTTTTTT
TRBV9,TRBJ2-7,TRBD2,-,14,CASSVMGAGEGQYF,TGTGCCAGCAGCGTAATGGGAGCGGGGGAGGGGCAGTACTTC
TRBV25-1,TRBJ1-3,-,-,13,CASSGISGNTIYF,TGTGCCAGCAGCGGGATCTCTGGAAACACCATATATTTT
TRBV30,TRBJ1-1,-,-,15,CAWSVQGHMNTEAFF,TGTGCCTGGAGTGTACAGGGACATATGAACACTGAAGCTTTCTTT
TRBV5-4,TRBJ2-7,TRBD1,-,14,CASSDRDRGYEQYF,TGTGCCAGCAGCGACCGGGACAGGGGCTACGAGCAGTACTTC
TRBV6-5,TRBJ1-1,-,once,14,CASSYGPRGPEAFF,TGTGCCAGCAGTTACGGCCCTAGGGGACCTGAAGCTTTCTTT
TRBV5-4,TRBJ2-3,-,-,13,CASSFDPEDTQYF,TGTGCCAGCAGCTTCGACCCAGAGGATACGCAGTATTTT
TRBV27,TRBJ1-6,-,-,12,CASSLLNSPLHF,TGTGCCAGCTCCCTTCTGAATTCACCCCTCCACTTT
TRBV9,TRBJ2-1,-,-,15,CASSVGHGSDNEQFF,TGTGCCAGCAGCGTGGGGCATGGAAGTGACAATGAGCAGTTCTTC
TRBV19,TRBJ2-7,-,-,14,CASSIRRGEYEQYF,TGTGCCAGTAGTATTCGAAGGGGGGAATACGAGCAGTACTTC
TRBV15,TRBJ2-1,TRBD2,-,14,CATSILAGGDEQFF,TGTGCCACCAGCATACTAGCGGGTGGAGATGAGCAGTTCTTC
TRBV11-3,TRBJ2-1,TRBD2,-,16,CASSSSGGRSYNEQFF,TGTGCCAGCAGTTCGTCGGGGGGACGATCCTACAATGAGCAGTTCTTC
TRBV3-1/TRBV3-2,TRBJ2-5,TRBD2,-,15,CASSQSGGPGETQYF,TGTGCCAGCAGCCAAAGCGGGGGCCCCGGAGAGACCCAGTACTTC
TRBV7-2,TRBJ2-3,-,-,14,CASSLKGLIDTQYF,TGTGCCAGCAGCTTAAAGGGACTGATTGATACGCAGTATTTT
TRBV5-1,TRBJ1-2,-,-,14,CASSPGAANYGYTF,TGCGCCAGCAGCCCAGGGGCAGCTAACTATGGCTACACCTTC
TRBV5-6,TRBJ2-2,TRBD2,-,16,CASSRWTSAHTGELFF,TGTGCCAGCAGCAGGTGGACTAGCGCCCACACCGGGGAGCTGTTTTTT
TRBV4-2,TRBJ2-2,-,-,16,CASSQDRGSRTGELFF,TGTGCCAGCAGCCAAGACAGGGGCTCAAGGACCGGGGAGCTGTTTTTT
TRBV2,TRBJ1-5,-,-,14,CASSGQALRQPQHF,TGTGCCAGCAGTGGCCAGGCCTTAAGGCAGCCCCAGCATTTT
TRBV9,TRBJ2-5,TRBD2,-,15,CASSGTSGRQETQYF,TGTGCCAGCAGCGGTACTAGCGGGAGACAAGAGACCCAGTACTTC
TRBV9,TRBJ1-3,-,-,18,CASSTTPISGPWRNTIYF,TGTGCCAGCAGCACCACCCCAATTTCAGGGCCTTGGCGAAACACCATATATTTT
TRBV7-8,TRBJ2-1,-,-,15,CASSSRNRDYNEQFF,TGTGCCAGCAGCTCCCGGAATCGGGACTACAATGAGCAGTTCTTC
TRBV5-1,TRBJ2-7,TRBD2,-,15,CASSLGTSGLYEQYF,TGCGCCAGCAGCTTGGGGACTAGCGGCCTCTACGAGCAGTACTTC
TRBV12-3/TRBV12-4,TRBJ1-1,-,-,13,CASRWGLNTEAFF,TGTGCCAGCAGGTGGGGATTGAACACTGAAGCTTTCTTT
TRBV29-1,TRBJ2-5,-,-,14,CSVDPLATRETQYF,TGCAGCGTTGACCCCCTAGCCACTAGAGAGACCCAGTACTTC
TRBV20-1,TRBJ2-1,-,-,11,CSAVARNEQFF,TGCAGTGCTGTAGCCCGCAATGAGCAGTTCTTC
TRBV7-6,TRBJ1-4,TRBD1,-,16,CASSFGQGSPNEKLFF,TGTGCCAGCAGCTTTGGACAGGGGAGTCCTAATGAAAAACTGTTTTTT
TRBV7-9,TRBJ2-7,-,once,12,CASSLSGYEQYF,TGTGCCAGCAGTCTCTCGGGTTACGAGCAGTACTTC
TRBV2,TRBJ2-3,TRBD2,-,15,CASRTGLAGGDTQYF,TGTGCCAGCAGAACAGGACTAGCGGGAGGGGATACGCAGTATTTT
TRBV2,TRBJ1-6,-,-,12,CASLMFDSPLHF,TGTGCCAGCCTTATGTTTGATTCACCCCTCCACTTT
TRBV19,TRBJ2-7,-,once,13,CASRTTESYEQYF,TGTGCCAGTAGGACGACAGAATCCTACGAGCAGTACTTC
TRBV29-1,TRBJ2-7,-,few,14,CSVSLDFSSYEQYF,TGCAGCGTTTCTCTAGATTTCAGCTCCTACGAGCAGTACTTC
TRBV2,TRBJ1-5,-,-,14,CASSDRVGNQPQHF,TGTGCCAGCAGTGACAGGGTTGGCAATCAGCCCCAGCATTTT
TRBV19,TRBJ1-1,-,once,16,CASTSPKLKGYTEAFF,TGTGCCAGTACCTCACCCAAATTGAAGGGATACACTGAAGCTTTCTTT
TRBV19,TRBJ1-6,-,-,12,CASRESDSPLHF,TGTGCCAGTAGGGAGTCGGATTCACCCCTCCACTTT
TRBV30,TRBJ2-1,-,-,14,CAWSVRVFGSEQFF,TGTGCCTGGAGTGTTCGGGTATTTGGGAGTGAGCAGTTCTTC
TRBV4-2,TRBJ2-1,-,-,19,CASSQERARPGGISNEQFF,TGTGCCAGCAGCCAAGAGAGGGCCCGGCCCGGCGGGATTTCCAATGAGCAGTTCTTC
TRBV7-9,TRBJ1-1,-,-,13,CASSLGFVSEAFF,TGTGCCAGCAGCTTAGGGTTCGTCTCTGAAGCTTTCTTT
TRBV19,TRBJ1-5,-,-,13,CASSLQGSQPQHF,TGTGCCAGTAGTTTACAGGGAAGCCAGCCCCAGCATTTT
TRBV18,TRBJ2-7,TRBD1,-,15,CASSPGQERYEWQYF,TGTGCCAGCTCACCTGGACAGGAGAGATACGAGTGGCAGTACTTC
TRBV6-1,TRBJ2-7,-,once,13,CASSEWGPYEQYF,TGTGCCAGCAGTGAATGGGGACCTTACGAGCAGTACTTC
TRBV11-2,TRBJ2-3,TRBD2,-,17,CASSLVAGGLNPYTQYF,TGTGCCAGCAGCTTAGTGGCGGGGGGACTAAATCCATATACGCAGTATTTT
TRBV7-9,TRBJ1-1,TRBD1,-,15,CASNVYDRVDTEAFF,TGTGCCAGCAACGTATACGACAGGGTGGACACTGAAGCTTTCTTT
TRBV7-9,TRBJ2-1,TRBD2,-,13,CASSQREEGEQFF,TGTGCCAGCAGTCAGCGGGAGGAGGGTGAGCAGTTCTTC
TRBV6-2/TRBV6-3,TRBJ1-1,-,-,14,CASSYPARGTEAFF,TGTGCCAGCAGTTACCCGGCCCGGGGCACTGAAGCTTTCTTT
TRBV6-1,TRBJ2-1,TRBD2,-,16,CASSEFVAGTGNEQFF,TGTGCCAGCAGTGAGTTCGTAGCGGGAACGGGGAATGAGCAGTTCTTC
TRBV30,TRBJ1-3,-,-,16,CAWSASPGHRGNTIYF,TGTGCCTGGAGTGCCTCACCGGGACACCGTGGAAACACCATATATTTT
TRBV27,TRBJ1-2,-,-,13,CASSLSILGGYTF,TGTGCCAGCAGTTTATCGATTCTAGGCGGCTACACCTTC
TRBV5-5,TRBJ2-2,TRBD2,-,18,CASSFGLAGGTRTGELFF,TGTGCCAGCAGCTTCGGACTAGCGGGAGGTACGAGGACCGGGGAGCTGTTTTTT
TRBV19,TRBJ1-5,-,-,12,CASSFSNQPQHF,TGTGCCAGTAGTTTCAGCAATCAGCCCCAGCATTTT
TRBV6-2/TRBV6-3,TRBJ1-5,-,-,14,CASSYGSGNQPQHF,TGTGCCAGCAGTTACGGTTCGGGAAATCAGCCCCAGCATTTT